A selection of T cell receptor beta chains follows, all from one sample in a study of human T cells and chemical hapten exposure. Using its own MiXCR run on the RACE reads, TCRdb lists one record per CDR3 protein. The data hold roughly 38,000 distinct CDR3 sequences, with over 10% observed a single time. The sequences come from whole blood, collected in connection with sensitization to the hapten diphenylcyclopropenone (DPC). These receptors all come from a woman aged 25 to 39 with alopecia areata. Some clones in this sample may be carry-over from other donors' samples. Each CDR3 is given with its conserved first and last residue. The order of the fields is CDR3 protein, CDR3 DNA, clone size, V gene, J gene, D gene. A D gene is named only where the DNA matches it firmly. Only some rows state a clone size, as once, few, many or a class for expanded clones.

cdr3_aa: CASSPSGTRGANSPLHF; cdr3_nt: TGTGCCAGCAGCCCGTCCGGGACCCGGGGGGCTAATTCACCCCTCCACTTT; clone_size: many; v_call: TRBV7-6; j_call: TRBJ1-6; d_call: NA
cdr3_aa: CASSPATGVNEKLFF; cdr3_nt: TGCGCCAGCAGCCCAGCGACAGGGGTTAATGAAAAACTGTTTTTT; clone_size: NA; v_call: TRBV4-3; j_call: TRBJ1-4; d_call: TRBD1
cdr3_aa: CASSIPGDTQYF; cdr3_nt: TGTGCCAGCAGTATCCCGGGGGATACGCAGTATTTT; clone_size: NA; v_call: TRBV12-3/TRBV12-4; j_call: TRBJ2-3; d_call: NA
cdr3_aa: CASSQEVWSGEAEQYF; cdr3_nt: TGCGCCAGCAGCCAAGAAGTTTGGAGCGGGGAAGCCGAGCAGTACTTC; clone_size: many; v_call: TRBV4-3; j_call: TRBJ2-7; d_call: TRBD2
cdr3_aa: CASSQRTGSGANVLTF; cdr3_nt: TGTGCCAGCAGCCAACGGACGGGCTCTGGGGCCAACGTCCTGACTTTC; clone_size: few; v_call: TRBV4-2; j_call: TRBJ2-6; d_call: NA
cdr3_aa: CASSSGGNSGNTIYF; cdr3_nt: TGTGCCAGCAGTTCAGGGGGAAACTCTGGAAACACCATATATTTT; clone_size: NA; v_call: TRBV7-9; j_call: TRBJ1-3; d_call: TRBD1
cdr3_aa: CASRSGSVGGETQYF; cdr3_nt: TGTGCCAGCAGATCCGGGTCGGTGGGAGGAGAGACCCAGTACTTC; clone_size: few; v_call: TRBV27; j_call: TRBJ2-5; d_call: NA
cdr3_aa: CASSYGTGRETQYF; cdr3_nt: TGTGCCAGCAGCTACGGGACAGGCCGAGAGACCCAGTACTTC; clone_size: many; v_call: TRBV5-5; j_call: TRBJ2-5; d_call: TRBD1
cdr3_aa: CATSKNRGKIYEQYF; cdr3_nt: TGTGCCACCAGCAAAAATCGGGGCAAAATCTACGAGCAGTACTTC; clone_size: few; v_call: TRBV15; j_call: TRBJ2-7; d_call: NA
cdr3_aa: CATLSGGLLFF; cdr3_nt: TGTGCCACCCTTAGCGGGGGTCTATTGTTCTTC; clone_size: few; v_call: TRBV6-5; j_call: TRBJ2-1; d_call: TRBD2
cdr3_aa: CASSLNGDNSPLHF; cdr3_nt: TGTGCCAGCAGCTTAAACGGTGATAATTCACCCCTCCACTTT; clone_size: many; v_call: TRBV7-8; j_call: TRBJ1-6; d_call: NA
cdr3_aa: CASSMVGQGHNEQFF; cdr3_nt: TGTGCCAGTAGTATGGTTGGACAGGGCCACAATGAGCAGTTCTTC; clone_size: NA; v_call: TRBV19; j_call: TRBJ2-1; d_call: TRBD1
cdr3_aa: CASSYSAYEQYF; cdr3_nt: TGTGCCAGCAGTTACTCGGCCTACGAGCAGTACTTC; clone_size: many; v_call: TRBV6-2/TRBV6-3; j_call: TRBJ2-7; d_call: NA